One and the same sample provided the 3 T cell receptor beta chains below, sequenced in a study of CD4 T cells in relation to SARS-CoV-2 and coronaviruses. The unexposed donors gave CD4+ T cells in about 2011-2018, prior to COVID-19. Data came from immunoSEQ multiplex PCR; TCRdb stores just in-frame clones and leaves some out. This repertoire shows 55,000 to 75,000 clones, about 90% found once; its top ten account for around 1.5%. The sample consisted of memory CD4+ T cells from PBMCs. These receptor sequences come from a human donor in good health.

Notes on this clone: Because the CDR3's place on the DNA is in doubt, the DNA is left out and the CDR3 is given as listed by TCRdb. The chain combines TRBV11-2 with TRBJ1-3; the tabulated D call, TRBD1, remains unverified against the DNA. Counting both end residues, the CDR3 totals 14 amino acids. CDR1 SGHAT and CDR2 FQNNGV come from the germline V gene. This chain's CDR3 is CASSFGPGGNTIYF.

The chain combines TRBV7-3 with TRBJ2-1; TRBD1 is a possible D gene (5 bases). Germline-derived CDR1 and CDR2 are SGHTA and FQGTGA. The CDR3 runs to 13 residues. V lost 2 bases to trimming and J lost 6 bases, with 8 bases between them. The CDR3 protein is CASSLGGANEQFF. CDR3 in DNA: TGTGCCAGCAGCTTAGGTGGGGCCAATGAGCAGTTCTTC.

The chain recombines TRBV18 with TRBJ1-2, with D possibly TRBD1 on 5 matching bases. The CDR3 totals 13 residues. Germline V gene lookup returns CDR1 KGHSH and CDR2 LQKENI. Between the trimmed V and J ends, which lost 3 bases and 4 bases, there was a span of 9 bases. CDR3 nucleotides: TGTGCCAGCTCACCCGTCCAGGGCTATGGCTACACCTTC. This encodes CASSPVQGYGYTF.